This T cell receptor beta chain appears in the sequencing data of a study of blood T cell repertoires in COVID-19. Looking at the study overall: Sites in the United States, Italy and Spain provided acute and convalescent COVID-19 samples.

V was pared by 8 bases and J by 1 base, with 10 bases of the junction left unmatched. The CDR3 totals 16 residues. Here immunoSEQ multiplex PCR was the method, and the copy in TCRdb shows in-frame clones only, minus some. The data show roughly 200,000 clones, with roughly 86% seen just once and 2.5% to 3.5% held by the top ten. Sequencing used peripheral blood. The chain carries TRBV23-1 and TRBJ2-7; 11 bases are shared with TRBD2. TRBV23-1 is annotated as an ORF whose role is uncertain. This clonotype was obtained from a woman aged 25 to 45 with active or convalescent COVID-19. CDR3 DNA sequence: TGCGCCAGCCCCTTGGGGGGACTAGCGGAATCCTACGAGCAGTACTTC. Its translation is CASPLGGLAESYEQYF.